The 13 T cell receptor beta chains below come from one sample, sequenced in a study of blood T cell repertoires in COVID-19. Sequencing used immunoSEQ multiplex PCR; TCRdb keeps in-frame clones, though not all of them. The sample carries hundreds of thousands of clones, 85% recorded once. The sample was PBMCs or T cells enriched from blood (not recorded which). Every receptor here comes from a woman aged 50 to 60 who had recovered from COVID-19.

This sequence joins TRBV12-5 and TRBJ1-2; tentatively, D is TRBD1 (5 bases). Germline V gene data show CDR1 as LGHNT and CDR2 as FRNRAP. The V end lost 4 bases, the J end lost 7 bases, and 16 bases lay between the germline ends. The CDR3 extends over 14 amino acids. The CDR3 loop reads CASGSGGIWGGYTF. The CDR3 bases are TGTGCTAGTGGTTCCGGGGGAATATGGGGTGGCTACACCTTC.

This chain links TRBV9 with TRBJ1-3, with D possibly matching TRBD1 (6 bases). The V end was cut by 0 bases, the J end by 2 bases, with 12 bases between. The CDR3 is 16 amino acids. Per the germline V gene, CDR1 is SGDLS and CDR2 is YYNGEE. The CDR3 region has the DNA TGTGCCAGCAGCGTAGATGAGAGGGGGACTGGAAACACCATATATTTT. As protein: CASSVDERGTGNTIYF.

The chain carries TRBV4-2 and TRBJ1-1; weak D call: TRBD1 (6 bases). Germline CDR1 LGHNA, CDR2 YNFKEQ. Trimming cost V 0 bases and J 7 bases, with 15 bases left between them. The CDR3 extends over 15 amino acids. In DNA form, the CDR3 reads TGTGCCAGCAGCCAAGATCCTGGGGACACCTATGAAGCTTTCTTT. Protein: CASSQDPGDTYEAFF.

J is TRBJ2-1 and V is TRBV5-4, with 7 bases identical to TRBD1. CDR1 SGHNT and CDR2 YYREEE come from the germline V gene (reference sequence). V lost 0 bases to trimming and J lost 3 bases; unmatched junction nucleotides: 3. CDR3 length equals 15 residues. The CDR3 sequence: CASSLGQGVYNEQFF. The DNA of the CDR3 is TGTGCCAGCAGCTTGGGGCAGGGGGTCTACAATGAGCAGTTCTTC.

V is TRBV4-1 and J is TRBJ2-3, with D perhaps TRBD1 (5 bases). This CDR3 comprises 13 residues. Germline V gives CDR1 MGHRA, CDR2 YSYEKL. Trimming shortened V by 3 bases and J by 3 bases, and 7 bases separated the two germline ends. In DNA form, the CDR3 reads TGCGCCAGCAGCCATCCAGGGACAGATACGCAGTATTTT. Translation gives CASSHPGTDTQYF.

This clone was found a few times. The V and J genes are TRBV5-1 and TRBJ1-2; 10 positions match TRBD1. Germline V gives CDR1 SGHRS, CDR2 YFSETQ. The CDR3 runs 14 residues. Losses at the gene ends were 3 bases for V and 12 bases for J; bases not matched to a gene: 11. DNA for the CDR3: TGCGCCAGCAGCTCGCAAGGGACAGGGGCCGCTGACACCTTC. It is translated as CASSSQGTGAADTF.

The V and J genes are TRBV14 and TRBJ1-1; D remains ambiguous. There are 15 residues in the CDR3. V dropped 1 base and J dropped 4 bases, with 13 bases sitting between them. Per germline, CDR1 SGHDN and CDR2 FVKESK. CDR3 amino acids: CASSQVGEYSTEAFF. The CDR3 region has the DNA TGTGCCAGCAGCCAAGTTGGGGAGTATTCCACTGAAGCTTTCTTT.

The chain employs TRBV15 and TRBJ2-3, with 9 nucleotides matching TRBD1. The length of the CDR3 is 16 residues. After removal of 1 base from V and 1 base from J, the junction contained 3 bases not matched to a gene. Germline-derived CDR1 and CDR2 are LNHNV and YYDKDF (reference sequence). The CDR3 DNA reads TGTGCCACCAGCAGAGGGTGGACAGGGGGCACAGATACGCAGTATTTT. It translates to CATSRGWTGGTDTQYF.

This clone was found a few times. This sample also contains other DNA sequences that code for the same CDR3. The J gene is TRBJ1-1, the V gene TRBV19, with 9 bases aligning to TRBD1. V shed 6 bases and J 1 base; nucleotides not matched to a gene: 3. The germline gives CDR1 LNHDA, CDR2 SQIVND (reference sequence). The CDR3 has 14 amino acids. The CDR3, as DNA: TGTGCCAGTAGCCCACAGGGGGCGAACACTGAAGCTTTCTTT. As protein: CASSPQGANTEAFF.

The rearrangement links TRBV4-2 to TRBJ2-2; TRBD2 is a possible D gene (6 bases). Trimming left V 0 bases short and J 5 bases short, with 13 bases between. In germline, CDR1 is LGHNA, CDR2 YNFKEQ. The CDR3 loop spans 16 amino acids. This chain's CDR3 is CASSQEGLARTGELFF. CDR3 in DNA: TGTGCCAGCAGCCAAGAGGGCCTAGCGAGGACCGGGGAGCTGTTTTTT.

The CDR3 here is CASSKGTSGRVSSYEQYF. The CDR3 nucleotides are TGTGCCAGCAGTAAAGGGACTAGCGGGAGGGTCAGCTCCTACGAGCAGTACTTC. The rearrangement uses TRBV6-2 or TRBV6-3 and TRBJ2-7; 16 bases agree with TRBD2. Trimming took 5 bases from V and 0 from J; bases not matched to a gene: 7. Germline CDR1 MNHEY, CDR2 SVGEGT. The CDR3 is 18 amino acids.

CDR3 coding DNA: TGTGCCTGGAGTCCGCCCGGGACAGGGGTAGTCTCCTATAATTCACCCCTCCACTTT. This translates into CAWSPPGTGVVSYNSPLHF. The V gene is TRBV30, the J gene TRBJ1-6, with 10 bases fitting TRBD1. J lost 0 bases, V lost 2 bases, and 10 bases had no gene match. The germline CDR1 and CDR2 sequences are GTSNPN and SVGIG (reference sequence). This CDR3 spans 19 amino acids.

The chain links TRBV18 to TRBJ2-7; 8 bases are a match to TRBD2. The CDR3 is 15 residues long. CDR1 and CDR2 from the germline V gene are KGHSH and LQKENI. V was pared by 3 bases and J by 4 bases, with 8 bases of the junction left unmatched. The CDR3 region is CASSPTGGAIYEQYF. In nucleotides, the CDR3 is TGTGCCAGCTCACCCACGGGGGGGGCAATTTACGAGCAGTACTTC.